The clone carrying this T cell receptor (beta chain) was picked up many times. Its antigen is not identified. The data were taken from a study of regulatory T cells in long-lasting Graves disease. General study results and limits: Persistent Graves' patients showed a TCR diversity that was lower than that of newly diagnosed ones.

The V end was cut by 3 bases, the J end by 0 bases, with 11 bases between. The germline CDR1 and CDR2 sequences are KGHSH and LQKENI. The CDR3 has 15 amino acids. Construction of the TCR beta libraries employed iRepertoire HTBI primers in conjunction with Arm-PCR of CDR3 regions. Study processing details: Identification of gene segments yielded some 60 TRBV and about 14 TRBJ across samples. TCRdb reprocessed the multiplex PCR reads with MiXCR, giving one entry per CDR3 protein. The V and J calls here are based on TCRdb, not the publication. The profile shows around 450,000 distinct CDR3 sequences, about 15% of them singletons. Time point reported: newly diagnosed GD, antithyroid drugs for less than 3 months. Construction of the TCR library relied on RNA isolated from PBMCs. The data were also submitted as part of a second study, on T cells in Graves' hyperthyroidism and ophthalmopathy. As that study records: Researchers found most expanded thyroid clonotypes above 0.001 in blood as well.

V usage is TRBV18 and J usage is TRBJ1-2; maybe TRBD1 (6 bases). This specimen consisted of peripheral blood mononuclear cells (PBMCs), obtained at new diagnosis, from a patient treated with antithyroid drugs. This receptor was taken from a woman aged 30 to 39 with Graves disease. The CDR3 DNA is TGTGCCAGCTCACCCTCAGGGGACGCTAACTATGGCTACACCTTC. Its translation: CASSPSGDANYGYTF.